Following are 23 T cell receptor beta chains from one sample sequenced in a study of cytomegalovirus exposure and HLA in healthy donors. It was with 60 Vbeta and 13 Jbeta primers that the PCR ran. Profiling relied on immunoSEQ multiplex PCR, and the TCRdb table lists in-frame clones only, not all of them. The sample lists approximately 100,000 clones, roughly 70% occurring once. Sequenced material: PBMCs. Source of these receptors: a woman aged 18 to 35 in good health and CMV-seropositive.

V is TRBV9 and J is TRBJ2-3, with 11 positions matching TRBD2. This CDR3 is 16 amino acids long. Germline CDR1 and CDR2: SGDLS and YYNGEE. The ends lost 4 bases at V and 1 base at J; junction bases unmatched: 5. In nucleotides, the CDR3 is TGTGCCAGCAGCTTAGGGACTAGCGGACGCACAGATACGCAGTATTTT. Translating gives CASSLGTSGRTDTQYF.

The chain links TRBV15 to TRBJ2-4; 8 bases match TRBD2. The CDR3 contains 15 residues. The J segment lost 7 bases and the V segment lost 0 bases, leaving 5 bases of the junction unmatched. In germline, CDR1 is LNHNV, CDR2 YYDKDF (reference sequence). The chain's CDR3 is CATSRDASGSNIQYF. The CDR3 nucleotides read TGTGCCACCAGCAGAGATGCGAGCGGGAGCAACATTCAGTACTTC.

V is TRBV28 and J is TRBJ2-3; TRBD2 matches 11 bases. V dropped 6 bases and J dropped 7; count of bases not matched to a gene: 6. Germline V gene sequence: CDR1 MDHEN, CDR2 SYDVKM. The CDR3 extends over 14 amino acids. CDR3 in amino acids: CASSPTSGVYTQYF. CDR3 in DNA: TGTGCCAGCAGCCCGACTAGCGGGGTCTATACGCAGTATTTT. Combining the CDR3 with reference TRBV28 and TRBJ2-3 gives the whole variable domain DVKVTQSSRYLVKRTGEKVFLECVQDMDHENMFWYRQDPGLGLRLIYFSYDVKMKEKGDIPEGYSVSREKKERFSLILESASTNQTSMYLCASSPTSGVYTQYFGPGTRLTVL.

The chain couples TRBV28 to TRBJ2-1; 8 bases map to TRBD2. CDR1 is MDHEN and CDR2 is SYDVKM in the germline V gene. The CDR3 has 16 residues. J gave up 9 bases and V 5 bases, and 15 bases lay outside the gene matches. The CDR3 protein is CASSPVGSGGRLEQFF. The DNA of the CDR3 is TGTGCCAGCAGTCCGGTCGGAAGCGGGGGAAGGCTTGAGCAGTTCTTC.

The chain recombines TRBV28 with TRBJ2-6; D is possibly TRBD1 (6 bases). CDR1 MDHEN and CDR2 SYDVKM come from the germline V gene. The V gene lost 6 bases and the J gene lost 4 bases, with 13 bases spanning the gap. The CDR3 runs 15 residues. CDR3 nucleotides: TGTGCCAGCAGCCCTACAGGGACCGGGGCCAACGTCCTGACTTTC. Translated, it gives CASSPTGTGANVLTF.

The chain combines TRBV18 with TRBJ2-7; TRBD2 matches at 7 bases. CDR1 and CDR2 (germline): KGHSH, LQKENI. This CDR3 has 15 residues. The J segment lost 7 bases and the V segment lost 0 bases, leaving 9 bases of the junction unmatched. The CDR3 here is CASSPPWGRAGEQYF. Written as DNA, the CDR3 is TGTGCCAGCTCACCACCGTGGGGGAGGGCCGGTGAGCAGTACTTC.

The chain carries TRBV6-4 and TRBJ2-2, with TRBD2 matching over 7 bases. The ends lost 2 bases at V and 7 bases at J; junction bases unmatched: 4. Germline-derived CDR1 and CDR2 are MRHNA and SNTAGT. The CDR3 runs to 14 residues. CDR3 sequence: CASSDLADSGELFF. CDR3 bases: TGTGCCAGCAGTGACCTAGCGGATAGCGGGGAGCTGTTTTTT.

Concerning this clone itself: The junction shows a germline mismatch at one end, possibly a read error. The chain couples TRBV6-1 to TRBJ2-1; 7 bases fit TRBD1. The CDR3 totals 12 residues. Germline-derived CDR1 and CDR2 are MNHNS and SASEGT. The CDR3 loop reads CASSVHRGEQLF. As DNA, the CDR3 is TGTGCCAGCAGTGTCCACAGGGGTGAGCAGCTCTTC.

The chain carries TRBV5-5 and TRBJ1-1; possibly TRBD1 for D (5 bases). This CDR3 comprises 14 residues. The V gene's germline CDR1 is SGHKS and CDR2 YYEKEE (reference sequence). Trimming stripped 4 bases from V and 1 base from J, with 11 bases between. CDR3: CASSRQTANTEAFF. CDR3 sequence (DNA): TGTGCCAGCAGCCGACAGACAGCGAACACTGAAGCTTTCTTT.

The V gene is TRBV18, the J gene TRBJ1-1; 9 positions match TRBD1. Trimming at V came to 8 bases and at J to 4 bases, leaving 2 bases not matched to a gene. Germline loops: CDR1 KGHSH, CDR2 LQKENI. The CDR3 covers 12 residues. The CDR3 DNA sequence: TGTGCCAGCACGACAGGGGGCACTGAAGCTTTCTTT. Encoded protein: CASTTGGTEAFF.

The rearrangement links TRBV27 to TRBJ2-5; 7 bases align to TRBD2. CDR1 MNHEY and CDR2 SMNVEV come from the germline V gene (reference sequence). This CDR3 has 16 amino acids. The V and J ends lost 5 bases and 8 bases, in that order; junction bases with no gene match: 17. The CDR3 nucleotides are TGTGCCAGCAGTCGGACGAGCGGGGCAGGGCGTGGAACCCAGTACTTC. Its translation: CASSRTSGAGRGTQYF.

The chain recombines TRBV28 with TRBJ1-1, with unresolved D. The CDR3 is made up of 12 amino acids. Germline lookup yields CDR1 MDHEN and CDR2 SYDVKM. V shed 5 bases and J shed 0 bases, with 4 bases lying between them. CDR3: CASSLLNTEAFF. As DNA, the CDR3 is TGTGCCAGCAGTCTCCTGAACACTGAAGCTTTCTTT.

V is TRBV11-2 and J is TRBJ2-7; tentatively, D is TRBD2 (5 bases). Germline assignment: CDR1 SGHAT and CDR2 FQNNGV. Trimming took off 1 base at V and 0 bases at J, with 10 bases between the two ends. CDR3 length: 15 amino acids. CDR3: CASSLGTASSYEQYF. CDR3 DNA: TGTGCCAGCAGCTTAGGGACTGCAAGCTCCTACGAGCAGTACTTC.

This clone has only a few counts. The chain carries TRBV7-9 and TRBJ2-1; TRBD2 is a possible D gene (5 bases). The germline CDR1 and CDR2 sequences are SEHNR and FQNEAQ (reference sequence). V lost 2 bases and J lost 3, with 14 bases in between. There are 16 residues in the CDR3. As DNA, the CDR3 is TGTGCCAGCAGCTTATGGTTGTTCCGGGACTACAATGAGCAGTTCTTC. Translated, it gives CASSLWLFRDYNEQFF.

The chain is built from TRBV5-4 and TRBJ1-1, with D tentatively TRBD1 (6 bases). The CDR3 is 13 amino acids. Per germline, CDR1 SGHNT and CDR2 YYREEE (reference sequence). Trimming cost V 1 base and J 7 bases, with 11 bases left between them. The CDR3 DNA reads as TGTGCCAGCAGCTTGAATACAGGGCTTGAAGCTTTCTTT. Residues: CASSLNTGLEAFF.

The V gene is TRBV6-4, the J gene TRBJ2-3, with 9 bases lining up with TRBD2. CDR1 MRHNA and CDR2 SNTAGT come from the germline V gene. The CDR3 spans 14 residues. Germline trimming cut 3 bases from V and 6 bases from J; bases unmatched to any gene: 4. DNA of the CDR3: TGTGCCAGCAGTGAGGGTAGCGGGAGTGATACGCAGTATTTT. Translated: CASSEGSGSDTQYF.

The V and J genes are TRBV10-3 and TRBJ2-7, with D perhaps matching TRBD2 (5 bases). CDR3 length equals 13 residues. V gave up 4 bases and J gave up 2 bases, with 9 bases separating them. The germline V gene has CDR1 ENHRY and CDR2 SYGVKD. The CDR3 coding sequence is TGTGCCATCAGTGCCGGGGAGCCCTACGAGCAGTACTTC. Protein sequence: CAISAGEPYEQYF.

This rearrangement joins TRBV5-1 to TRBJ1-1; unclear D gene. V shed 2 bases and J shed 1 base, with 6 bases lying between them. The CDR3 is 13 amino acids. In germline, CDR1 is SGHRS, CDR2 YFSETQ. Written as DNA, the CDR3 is TGCGCCAGCAGCTTTTCAGGGAACACTGAAGCTTTCTTT. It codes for CASSFSGNTEAFF.

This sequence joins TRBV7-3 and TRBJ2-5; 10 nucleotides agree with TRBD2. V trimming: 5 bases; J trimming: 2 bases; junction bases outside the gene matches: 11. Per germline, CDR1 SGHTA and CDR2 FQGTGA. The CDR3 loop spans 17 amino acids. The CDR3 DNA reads TGTGCCAGCAGCCCAACCCTCGGACTAGCGGTTCAAGAGACCCAGTACTTC. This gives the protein CASSPTLGLAVQETQYF. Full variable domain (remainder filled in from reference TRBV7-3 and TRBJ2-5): GAGVSQTPSNKVTEKGKYVELRCDPISGHTALYWYRQSLGQGPEFLIYFQGTGAADDSGLPNDRFFAVRPEGSVSTLKIQRTERGDSAVYLCASSPTLGLAVQETQYFGPGTRLLVL.

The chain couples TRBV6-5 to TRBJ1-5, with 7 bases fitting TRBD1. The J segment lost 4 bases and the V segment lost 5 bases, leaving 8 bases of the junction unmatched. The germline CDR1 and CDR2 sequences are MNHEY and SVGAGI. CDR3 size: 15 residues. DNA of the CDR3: TGTGCCAGCAGTCCACAGGGGAGACGGAATCAGCCCCAGCATTTT. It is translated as CASSPQGRRNQPQHF.

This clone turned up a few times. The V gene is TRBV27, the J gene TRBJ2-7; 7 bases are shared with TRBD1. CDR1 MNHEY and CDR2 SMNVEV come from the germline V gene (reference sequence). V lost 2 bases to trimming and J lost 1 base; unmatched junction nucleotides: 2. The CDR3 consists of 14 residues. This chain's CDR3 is CASSLEQGSYEQYF. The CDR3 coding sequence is TGTGCCAGCAGTTTAGAACAGGGGTCCTACGAGCAGTACTTC.

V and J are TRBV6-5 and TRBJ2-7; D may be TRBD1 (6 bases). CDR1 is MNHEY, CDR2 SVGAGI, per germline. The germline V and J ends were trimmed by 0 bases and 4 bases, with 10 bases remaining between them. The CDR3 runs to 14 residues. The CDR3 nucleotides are TGTGCCAGCAGTTACTCCCTACAGGGATACGAGCAGTACTTC. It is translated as CASSYSLQGYEQYF.

The CDR3: CASSSGGPSSYEQYF. The CDR3 DNA reads as TGTGCCAGCAGTAGCGGGGGGCCCAGCTCCTACGAGCAGTACTTC. V usage is TRBV6-5 and J usage is TRBJ2-7, with 9 nucleotides matching TRBD2. V gave up 5 bases and J gave up 0 bases; unmatched junction bases: 5. The CDR3 has 15 residues. In germline, CDR1 is MNHEY, CDR2 SVGAGI.